This T cell receptor (beta chain) was captured in a study of response to subunit inactivated influenza vaccine. Study-level findings and limits: The authors proposed limited new T cell recruitment per seasonal influenza vaccination.

Using its own MiXCR run on the RT-PCR reads, TCRdb lists one record per CDR3 protein. Here the sample spans 280,000 or so distinct CDR3 sequences, around a fifth being singletons. On this clonotype itself: What it binds is not known.

J lost 4 bases, V lost 4 bases, and 6 bases had no gene match. Looked up from germline, CDR1 is SGHDT and CDR2 is YYEEEE. The CDR3 contains 14 residues. Sequenced material: PBMCs from blood, taken less than 22 months after vaccination. This rearrangement joins TRBV5-6 to TRBJ2-7, with TRBD1 identical over 9 bases. The origin of this receptor is a man aged 50-75 years who received an inactivated influenza vaccine. The CDR3 nucleotides are TGTGCCAGCAGCCAAGGACAGGGGAAATACGAGCAGTACTTC. The encoded protein is CASSQGQGKYEQYF.